This T cell receptor (beta chain) is from a study of OX40 agonist ivuxolimab in advanced cancers. In its sample, this clone was seen once. The antigen remains unidentified. This table comes from immunoSEQ multiplex PCR, and its TCRdb copy is limited to in-frame clones, with some not included. The table lists about 71,000 clones, 85% to 95% of them singletons. Regarding the study as a whole: Certain nonresponders additionally had low normalized T-cell clonal expansion. At 0.1 to 3.0 mg/kg, clonal expansion of CD4+ and CD8+ blood T cells had occurred by week 6.

In germline, CDR1 is MNHNY, CDR2 SVGAGI (reference sequence). Deletions cut 4 bases from V and 0 bases from J, with 10 bases between. The CDR3 is made up of 15 amino acids. This material consisted of CD4+ or CD8+ T cells sorted from blood, taken in a trial of the OX40 agonist ivuxolimab. This clonotype originated in an adult with an advanced solid tumor such as melanoma, head and neck, liver or kidney cancer. This chain joins TRBV6-6 and TRBJ2-4; tentatively, D is TRBD1 (5 bases). The CDR3 nucleotides read TGTGCCAGCAGTTCGGTGACAGTAGCCAAAAACATTCAGTACTTC. This translates into CASSSVTVAKNIQYF.